The next 8 T cell receptor beta chains were all read from a single sample in a study of cytotoxic CD8 clonotypes in ibrutinib-treated CLL. Method: immunoSEQ multiplex PCR; TCRdb's copy keeps in-frame clones and lacks some. The table has fewer than 400,000 clones, 67% seen once. The specimen comprised PBMCs, sampled after 36 months of ibrutinib treatment. These receptors came from a human donor with chronic lymphocytic leukemia.

The chain has TRBV23-1 and TRBJ2-3; 10 positions agree with TRBD1. Being an ORF, TRBV23-1 has a function that is uncertain. With 0 bases clipped from V and 3 bases from J, the junction kept 6 bases outside the gene matches. The length of the CDR3 is 17 residues. CDR3 in amino acids: CASSQSGTGEETDTQYF. The CDR3 nucleotides are TGCGCCAGCAGTCAATCGGGGACAGGGGAGGAAACAGATACGCAGTATTTT.

V usage is TRBV29-1 and J usage is TRBJ1-2, with a possible D match to TRBD1 (6 bases). Looked up from germline, CDR1 is SQVTM and CDR2 is ANQGSEA. This CDR3 region has 14 residues. V gave up 5 bases and J gave up 3 bases, with 16 bases separating them. CDR3: CSVPQGGVYYGYTF. As DNA, the CDR3 is TGCAGCGTTCCACAGGGTGGGGTTTACTATGGCTACACCTTC.

The chain combines TRBV7-8 with TRBJ1-6; D gene ambiguous. The CDR3 extends over 12 amino acids. The V gene's germline CDR1 is SGHVS and CDR2 FQNEAQ. V lost 0 bases and J lost 8, with 2 bases in between. The CDR3 sequence is CASSLAYSPLHF. The CDR3 DNA follows: TGTGCCAGCAGCTTAGCCTATTCACCCCTCCACTTT.

The V call is TRBV5-1, the J call TRBJ2-3, with TRBD1 identical over 9 bases. The V gene end was trimmed by 4 bases and the J gene end by 4 bases; junction bases not matched to a gene: 7. Germline CDR1 SGHRS, CDR2 YFSETQ. CDR3 length equals 15 residues. CDR3 loop: CASSIQGAGADTQYF. For the CDR3, the DNA is TGCGCCAGCAGCATACAGGGGGCTGGGGCAGATACGCAGTATTTT.

The gene calls are TRBV7-6 and TRBJ2-2; 7 positions match TRBD1. The trim removed 4 bases at V and 1 base at J, leaving 3 bases unmatched. The CDR3 extends over 15 amino acids. Germline V gene sequence: CDR1 SGHVS, CDR2 FNYEAQ. The CDR3 nucleotides read TGTGCCAGCAGCTCCCGACAGGGGAACACCGGGGAGCTGTTTTTT. Translated: CASSSRQGNTGELFF. Supplemented by reference TRBV7-6 and TRBJ2-2, the full variable domain reads GAGVSQSPRYKVTKRGQDVALRCDPISGHVSLYWYRQALGQGPEFLTYFNYEAQQDKSGLPNDRFSAERPEGSISTLTIQRTEQRDSAMYRCASSSRQGNTGELFFGEGSRLTVL.

The V call is TRBV27, the J call TRBJ2-7; D tentatively fits TRBD1 or TRBD2 (5 bases each). Trimming took off 2 bases at V and 6 bases at J, with 14 bases between the two ends. The germline CDR1 and CDR2 sequences are MNHEY and SMNVEV (reference sequence). The length of the CDR3 is 14 residues. The CDR3 DNA sequence: TGTGCCAGCAGTTTACGGGACGGACTGGGCGAGCAGTACTTC. This codes for CASSLRDGLGEQYF.

The chain joins TRBV7-8 to TRBJ2-7; D is unresolved. The germline V gene encodes CDR1 SGHVS and CDR2 FQNEAQ. This CDR3 contains 16 residues. The V end lost 0 bases, the J end lost 2 bases, and 14 bases lay between the germline ends. The CDR3 loop reads CASSLAVQTGTYEQYF. DNA of the CDR3: TGTGCCAGCAGCTTAGCGGTCCAGACTGGAACCTACGAGCAGTACTTC.

In nucleotides, the CDR3 is TGTGCCATACGAGACCCGGGACAAAGGACGGCTGGAAACACCATATATTTT. It codes for CAIRDPGQRTAGNTIYF. V and J are TRBV10-3 and TRBJ1-3; maybe TRBD1 (6 bases). Germline CDR1 reads ENHRY; CDR2 reads SYGVKD. The CDR3 contains 17 residues. The V end was cut by 9 bases, the J end by 2 bases, with 23 bases between.